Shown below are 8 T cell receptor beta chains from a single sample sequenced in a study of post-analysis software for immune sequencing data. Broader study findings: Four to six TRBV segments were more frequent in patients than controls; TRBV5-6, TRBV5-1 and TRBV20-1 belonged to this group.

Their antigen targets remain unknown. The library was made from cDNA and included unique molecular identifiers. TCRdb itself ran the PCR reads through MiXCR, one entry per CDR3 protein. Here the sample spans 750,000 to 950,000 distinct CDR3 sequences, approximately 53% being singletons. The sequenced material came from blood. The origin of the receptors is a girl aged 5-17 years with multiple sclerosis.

CDR3 sequence: CASSLDLGSSETQYF. The CDR3 coding sequence is TGCGCCAGCAGCTTAGACTTAGGTTCGTCGGAGACCCAGTACTTC. The rearrangement links TRBV5-1 to TRBJ2-7; D is unclear. The J call could be wrong; TRBJ2-5 is a better fit for the DNA end. CDR3 length: 15 residues. Germline values: CDR1 SGHRS, CDR2 YFSETQ.

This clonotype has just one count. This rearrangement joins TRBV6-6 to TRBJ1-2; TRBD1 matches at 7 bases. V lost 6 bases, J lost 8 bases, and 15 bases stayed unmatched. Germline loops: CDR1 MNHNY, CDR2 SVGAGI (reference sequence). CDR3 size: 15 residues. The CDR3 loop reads CASRFPRDRVGGYTF. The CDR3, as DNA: TGTGCCAGCAGATTCCCACGAGACAGGGTTGGGGGCTACACCTTC.

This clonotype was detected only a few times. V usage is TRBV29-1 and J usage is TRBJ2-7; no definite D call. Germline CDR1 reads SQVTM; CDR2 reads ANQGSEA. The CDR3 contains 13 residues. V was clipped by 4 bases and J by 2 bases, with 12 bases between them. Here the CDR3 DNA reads TGCAGCGTTGCAAGGTCCCCTACCTACGAGCAGTACTTC. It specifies CSVARSPTYEQYF.

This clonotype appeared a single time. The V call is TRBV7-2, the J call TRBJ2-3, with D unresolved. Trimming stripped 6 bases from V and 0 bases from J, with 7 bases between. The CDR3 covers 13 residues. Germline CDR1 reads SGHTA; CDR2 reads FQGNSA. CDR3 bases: TGTGCCAGCAGGTTCACTAGCACAGATACGCAGTATTTT. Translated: CASRFTSTDTQYF.

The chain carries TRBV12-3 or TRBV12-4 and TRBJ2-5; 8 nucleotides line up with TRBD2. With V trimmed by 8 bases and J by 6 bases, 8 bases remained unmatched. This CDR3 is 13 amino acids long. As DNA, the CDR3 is TGTGCCAGCCGAATGGGACTAGGGAAGACCCAGTACTTC. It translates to CASRMGLGKTQYF.

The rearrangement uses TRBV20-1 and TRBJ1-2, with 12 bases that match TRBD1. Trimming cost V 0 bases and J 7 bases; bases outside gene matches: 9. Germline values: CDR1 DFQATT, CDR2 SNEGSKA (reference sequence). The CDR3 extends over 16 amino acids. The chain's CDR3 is CSARDSWDRGRGGYTF. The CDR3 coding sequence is TGCAGTGCTAGAGATAGTTGGGACAGGGGGCGCGGTGGCTACACCTTC.

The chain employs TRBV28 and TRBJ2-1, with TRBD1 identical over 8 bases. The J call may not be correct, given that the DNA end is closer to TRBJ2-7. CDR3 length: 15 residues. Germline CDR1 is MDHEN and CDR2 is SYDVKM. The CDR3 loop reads CASIRPLAGGNEQYF. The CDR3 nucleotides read TGTGCCAGCATAAGGCCCCTGGCAGGGGGCAACGAGCAGTACTTC.

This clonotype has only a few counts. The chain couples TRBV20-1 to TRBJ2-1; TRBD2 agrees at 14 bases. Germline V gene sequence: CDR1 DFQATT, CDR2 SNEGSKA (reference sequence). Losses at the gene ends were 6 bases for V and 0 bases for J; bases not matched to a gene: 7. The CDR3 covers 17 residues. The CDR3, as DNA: TGCAGTGCCAAGACTAGCGGGAGGGGGAGCTCCTACAATGAGCAGTTCTTC. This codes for CSAKTSGRGSSYNEQFF.